Listed here is a single TCR beta chain. What it recognizes is unknown. Looked up from germline, CDR1 is LGHDT and CDR2 is YNNKEL (reference sequence). The CDR3 has 12 residues. The ends were cut back, 4 bases at V and 10 bases at J, with 12 bases in the middle. Clones were sequenced by immunoSEQ multiplex PCR, and TCRdb holds only the in-frame ones, with some missing. Of 140,000 to 150,000 clones in the sample, 80% to 90% were seen once. These data belong to a study of T cell responses to AZD1222 COVID-19 vaccine. Study-level points and caveats: All repertoire sampling was performed exclusively after the peak T cell response. Vaccine-associated CD4 TCRs spanned spike, dominant at 160-218 and 743-854.

The specimen comprised peripheral blood, sampled on day 0 of AZD1222 vaccination. The genes are TRBV3-1 (or the pseudogene TRBV3-2) and TRBJ2-3, with D possibly TRBD2 on 6 matching bases. The clonotype was recovered from an adult in good health. This CDR3 is CASSPLGRPQYF. The CDR3 region has the DNA TGTGCCAGCAGCCCTTTGGGGAGGCCGCAGTATTTT.